What follows is one TCR beta chain and its context. What it binds is not known. Trimming took off 3 bases at V and 1 base at J, with 10 bases between the two ends. This CDR3 comprises 13 residues. Germline CDR1 and CDR2: DFQATT and SNEGSKA (reference sequence). The data were obtained in a study of T cell repertoires in cytomegalovirus infection. The wider study: From public TCR beta signatures came an indication of both CMV infection and matching HLA type. Study conclusions and caveats: HLA-C-restricted, CMV-specific TCR beta clonotypes were dominant ex vivo.

One entry per CDR3 protein results from TCRdb running MiXCR on the reads. The table has around 94,000 distinct CDR3 sequences, more than 15% seen once. The chain carries TRBV20-1 and TRBJ2-7; no reliable D call. The receptor was isolated from a human donor in good health (CMV status not recorded). Some clones in this sample may be carry-over from other donors' samples. Source material: PBMCs. In DNA form, the CDR3 reads TGCAGTGCTAGGGTGGCTGGGTCCTACGAGCAGTACTTC. It translates to CSARVAGSYEQYF.